Listed here are 27 T cell receptor beta chains from one sample, sequenced in a study of shared clonotypes between healthy human individuals (dated by TCRdb to 2020 to 2022). Library creation used the immunoSEQ multiplex PCR assay. Entries here come from immuneACCESS through TCRdb and include only in-frame sequences with V and J called. Some clones fail to appear in such tables; in the studies checked, an unresolved V gene covers under half of the shortfall, and the cause of the remainder is unknown. This sample comprises approximately 500,000 clones, around 85% of them detected only once. The ten largest clonotypes hold about 13% of the sample. The sequenced sample was PBMCs. The receptors come from a woman aged 40 to 55 in good health. Some clones in this sample may be carry-over from other donors' samples.

V is TRBV5-1 and J is TRBJ2-5; D perhaps matches TRBD1 (6 bases). Germline CDR1 SGHRS, CDR2 YFSETQ. The CDR3 is made up of 14 amino acids. V lost 4 bases to trimming and J lost 5 bases, with 15 bases between them. In nucleotides, the CDR3 is TGCGCCAGCAGCATCGGACAGACTACGGAGACCCAGTACTTC. Encoded protein: CASSIGQTTETQYF. Drawing the rest from reference TRBV5-1 and TRBJ2-5, the complete variable domain is KAGVTQTPRYLIKTRGQQVTLSCSPISGHRSVSWYQQTPGQGLQFLFEYFSETQRNKGNFPGRFSGRQFSNSRSEMNVSTLELGDSALYLCASSIGQTTETQYFGPGTRLLVL.

V is TRBV11-2 and J is TRBJ2-7; either TRBD1 or TRBD2 may fit D (6 bases each). Trimming shortened V by 5 bases and J by 4 bases, and 24 bases separated the two germline ends. The CDR3 has 17 residues. Germline V lookup: CDR1 SGHAT, CDR2 FQNNGV. CDR3 sequence (DNA): TGTGCCAGCAGCCCCCGGAGGGGGGCAGGGGTAGGGTACGAGCAGTACTTC. Encoded protein: CASSPRRGAGVGYEQYF.

The rearrangement links TRBV28 to TRBJ2-7; D not resolved. Germline loops: CDR1 MDHEN, CDR2 SYDVKM. This CDR3 spans 12 amino acids. The V gene lost 8 bases and the J gene lost 0 bases, with 8 bases spanning the gap. CDR3 protein: CASGVSSYEQYF. The CDR3 nucleotides are TGTGCCAGCGGGGTCAGCTCCTACGAGCAGTACTTC. Full variable domain (outside the CDR3, taken from reference TRBV28 and TRBJ2-7): DVKVTQSSRYLVKRTGEKVFLECVQDMDHENMFWYRQDPGLGLRLIYFSYDVKMKEKGDIPEGYSVSREKKERFSLILESASTNQTSMYLCASGVSSYEQYFGPGTRLTVT.

In the case of this clone: A far larger clone is one nucleotide away, so this likely arose from a read error. Other nucleotide sequences from this sample produce the same CDR3. J is TRBJ2-7 and V is TRBV11-2; D possibly uses TRBD1 or TRBD2 (5 bases each). The V gene lost 6 bases and the J gene lost 4 bases, with 13 bases spanning the gap. Germline CDR1 reads SGHAT; CDR2 reads FQNNGV. This CDR3 region has 13 residues. The CDR3 is CASSHFGGYEQYF. The CDR3 DNA reads TGTGCCAGCAGTCACTTTGGGGGTTACGAGCAGTACTTC.

The gene calls are TRBV4-1 and TRBJ1-4, with a weak D call TRBD1 (5 bases). Germline lookup yields CDR1 MGHRA and CDR2 YSYEKL. The CDR3 sequence is 15 residues long. Trimming pared 0 bases from V and 7 bases from J, leaving 12 bases between. CDR3 in amino acids: CASSQDGGYSEKLFF. The CDR3 DNA is TGCGCCAGCAGCCAAGATGGGGGTTACTCTGAAAAACTGTTTTTT.

The chain employs TRBV30 and TRBJ2-7, with 9 bases lining up with TRBD1. CDR1 is GTSNPN and CDR2 is SVGIG in the germline V gene (reference sequence). Trimming removed 0 bases from V and 5 bases from J; junction bases left unmatched: 11. There are 16 residues in the CDR3. The CDR3: CAWSVQRTGVGHEQYF. The CDR3 DNA is TGTGCCTGGAGTGTACAGCGGACAGGGGTCGGCCACGAGCAGTACTTC. Full variable domain (missing parts from reference TRBV30 and TRBJ2-7): SQTIHQWPATLVQPVGSPLSLECTVEGTSNPNLYWYRQAAGRGLQLLFYSVGIGQISSEVPQNLSASRPQDRQFILSSKKLLLSDSGFYLCAWSVQRTGVGHEQYFGPGTRLTVT.

For this clone: A far larger clone is a single base away, which makes a read error likely. The rearrangement links TRBV2 to TRBJ1-5; no reliable D call. The CDR3 runs 15 residues. CDR1 and CDR2 (germline): SNHLY, FYNNEI. Trimming removed 6 bases from V and 0 bases from J, with 12 bases in between. CDR3 residues: CASSGPTNSNQPQHF. As DNA, the CDR3 is TGTGCCAGCAGCGGCCCCACCAATAGCAATCAGCCCCAGCATTTT. The full variable domain, its missing parts supplied by reference TRBV2 and TRBJ1-5, is EPEVTQTPSHQVTQMGQEVILRCVPISNHLYFYWYRQILGQKVEFLVSFYNNEISEKSEIFDDQFSVERPDGSNFTLKIRSTKLEDSAMYFCASSGPTNSNQPQHFGDGTRLSIL.

A note on this clone: This likely stems from a read error, as it lies one base from a far larger clone. This same CDR3 is encoded by further DNA sequences in the sample. This chain connects TRBV18 to TRBJ1-1; D call uncertain. In germline, CDR1 is KGHSH, CDR2 LQKENI. CDR3 size: 13 residues. CDR3: CASSTQDDTEAFF. CDR3 sequence (DNA): TGTGCCAGCTCCACCCAGGATGACACTGAGGCTTTCTTT.

J is TRBJ2-7 and V is TRBV5-1, with 10 bases that match TRBD2. This CDR3 spans 15 amino acids. Germline V CDR1 and CDR2: SGHRS, YFSETQ. J lost 1 base, V lost 4 bases, and 5 bases had no gene match. This chain's CDR3 is CASSDASGSSYEQYF. For the CDR3, the DNA is TGCGCCAGCAGCGACGCTAGCGGGAGTTCCTACGAGCAGTACTTC. The whole variable domain, remainder taken from reference TRBV5-1 and TRBJ2-7, is KAGVTQTPRYLIKTRGQQVTLSCSPISGHRSVSWYQQTPGQGLQFLFEYFSETQRNKGNFPGRFSGRQFSNSRSEMNVSTLELGDSALYLCASSDASGSSYEQYFGPGTRLTVT.

This rearrangement joins TRBV30 to TRBJ1-4, with D perhaps matching TRBD1 (6 bases). This CDR3 region has 16 residues. Germline V gene data show CDR1 as GTSNPN and CDR2 as SVGIG (reference sequence). Trimming pared 3 bases from V and 7 bases from J, leaving 21 bases between. CDR3 region: CAWSRVPRARGEKLFF. The DNA of the CDR3 is TGTGCCTGGAGCCGGGTCCCCAGGGCCAGGGGTGAAAAACTGTTTTTT.

The chain uses TRBV28 and TRBJ2-2, with TRBD2 as a possible D gene (5 bases). Trimming stripped 10 bases from V and 8 bases from J, with 17 bases between. The length of the CDR3 is 13 residues. The germline V gene encodes CDR1 MDHEN and CDR2 SYDVKM. CDR3 residues: CATRNGVLGELFF. CDR3 sequence (DNA): TGTGCCACCCGAAACGGGGTGCTAGGGGAGCTGTTTTTT.

The chain uses TRBV12-5 and TRBJ2-1, with 7 bases fitting TRBD2. V lost 6 bases and J lost 5; bases outside the gene matches: 4. CDR3 size: 13 residues. In germline, CDR1 is LGHNT, CDR2 FRNRAP. CDR3 protein: CASGREYNNEQFF. The CDR3 DNA sequence: TGTGCTAGTGGGCGGGAGTACAACAATGAGCAGTTCTTC.

On this clone: This likely reflects a read error, since a far larger clone is one base away. The chain uses TRBV4-3 and TRBJ2-5; 8 positions agree with TRBD2. J was trimmed by 3 bases and V by 0 bases; bases with no gene match: 18. The CDR3 contains 20 residues. CDR1 is LGHNA and CDR2 is YSLEER in the germline V gene. The CDR3 reads CASSQDPPGLVGFGKETQYF. CDR3 DNA: TGCGCCAGCAGCCAAGATCCGCCGGGACTAGTGGGCTTTGGTAAAGAGACCCAGTACTTC.

V usage is TRBV7-9 and J usage is TRBJ1-2; possibly TRBD1 for D (5 bases). The CDR3 loop spans 14 amino acids. CDR1 is SEHNR and CDR2 is FQNEAQ in the germline V gene (reference sequence). Trimming removed 3 bases at V and 3 bases at J, with 11 bases between. The CDR3 DNA follows: TGTGCCAGCAGCTTGACTACAGGCTACTATGGCTACACCTTC. Protein product: CASSLTTGYYGYTF.

This clone ranks as medium-sized. This sample also contains other DNA sequences that code for the same CDR3. V and J are TRBV4-1 and TRBJ1-2; unclear D gene. Trimming took 4 bases from V and 6 from J, leaving 21 bases between them. Per germline, CDR1 MGHRA and CDR2 YSYEKL. This CDR3 has 16 amino acids. Here the CDR3 DNA reads TGCGCCAGCAGCCGCTCCGAGTGGGCCCCGCAGGATGGCTACACCTTC. Its protein product is CASSRSEWAPQDGYTF.

Regarding this clone: Given a far larger clone just one base away, this is likely a sequencing read error. Additional DNA sequences in this sample encode the identical CDR3. The chain employs TRBV27 and TRBJ1-5; D uncertain. Germline CDR1 is MNHEY and CDR2 is SMNVEV (reference sequence). V was clipped by 6 bases and J by 3 bases, with 12 bases between them. The CDR3 totals 14 residues. CDR3: CASSPRDNNQPQHF. CDR3 sequence (DNA): TGTGCCAGCAGCCCCCGGGATAACAATCAGCCCCAGCATTTT.

The rearrangement links TRBV7-9 to TRBJ1-5, with D perhaps TRBD1 (5 bases). Trimming cost V 3 bases and J 5 bases, with 11 bases left between them. CDR1 and CDR2 from the germline V gene are SEHNR and FQNEAQ (reference sequence). The CDR3 totals 14 residues. This CDR3 reads CASSFGGLDQPQHF. The CDR3 coding sequence is TGTGCCAGCAGCTTCGGGGGACTGGATCAGCCCCAGCATTTT.

The gene calls are TRBV7-3 and TRBJ2-2, with TRBD2 as a possible D gene (7 bases). The germline V and J ends were trimmed by 0 bases and 1 base, with 30 bases remaining between them. The CDR3 consists of 23 residues. Germline assignment: CDR1 SGHTA and CDR2 FQGTGA. The CDR3 sequence: CASSLTSGGDEQGGRKNTGELFF. The CDR3 nucleotides are TGTGCCAGCAGCTTAACTTCTGGGGGTGACGAACAGGGAGGGAGGAAGAACACCGGGGAGCTGTTTTTT. The variable domain in full, completed from reference TRBV7-3 and TRBJ2-2, reads GAGVSQTPSNKVTEKGKYVELRCDPISGHTALYWYRQSLGQGPEFLIYFQGTGAADDSGLPNDRFFAVRPEGSVSTLKIQRTERGDSAVYLCASSLTSGGDEQGGRKNTGELFFGEGSRLTVL.

This clone was observed a single time. A read error is likely here: a far larger clone is one base away. The rearrangement links TRBV27 to TRBJ2-1; no definite D call. V lost 6 bases and J 4 bases, leaving 4 bases between the germline ends. The CDR3 covers 11 residues. The germline CDR1 and CDR2 sequences are MNHEY and SMNVEV (reference sequence). The CDR3 region is CASSQYNEQFF. CDR3 bases: TGTGCCAGCAGCCAATACAATGAGCAGTTCTTC.

The V call is TRBV29-1, the J call TRBJ2-7, with 8 bases identical to TRBD1. CDR3 length: 15 amino acids. Trimming cost V 1 base and J 1 base; bases outside gene matches: 6. CDR1 and CDR2 (germline): SQVTM, ANQGSEA. The CDR3 reads CSVEVETGVSYEQYF. In DNA form, the CDR3 reads TGCAGCGTTGAAGTGGAGACAGGGGTTTCCTACGAGCAGTACTTC.

The chain employs TRBV11-2 and TRBJ1-3, with D uncertain. V gave up 2 bases and J gave up 0 bases, with 8 bases separating them. The CDR3 is made up of 15 amino acids. Germline CDR1 and CDR2: SGHAT and FQNNGV. The CDR3 nucleotides read TGTGCCAGCAGCTTATCGGCAAACTCTGGAAACACCATATATTTT. This gives the protein CASSLSANSGNTIYF.

The gene calls are TRBV25-1 and TRBJ1-2; no reliable D call. This CDR3 contains 13 residues. Per germline, CDR1 MGHDK and CDR2 SYGVNS. Trimming removed 7 bases at V and 1 base at J, with 10 bases between. As DNA, the CDR3 is TGTGCCAGCATTGGCAACTATAACTATGGCTACACCTTC. Residues: CASIGNYNYGYTF.

Turning to this clone: With a much larger clone just one base away, this may be a read error. The V and J genes are TRBV7-6 and TRBJ2-3; the match to TRBD2 covers 8 bases. The length of the CDR3 is 13 residues. With 3 bases clipped from V and 13 bases from J, the junction kept 9 bases outside the gene matches. The germline V gene has CDR1 SGHVS and CDR2 FNYEAQ. As DNA, the CDR3 is TGTGCCAGCAGCTTCGGGGGGGTATCGCAGGAGTATTTT. Residues: CASSFGGVSQEYF.

V gene TRBV2 combines with J gene TRBJ2-1, with a tentative D call TRBD2 (7 bases). The germline CDR1 and CDR2 sequences are SNHLY and FYNNEI. The CDR3 length is 13 residues. The germline V and J ends were trimmed by 7 bases and 6 bases, with 13 bases remaining between them. The CDR3 bases are TGTGCCAGCACTTTCGGGGGGCTCAATGAGCAGTTCTTC. Translation gives CASTFGGLNEQFF.

Note on this clone: A far larger clone is just one base off, so this is likely a read error. Additional DNA sequences in this sample encode the identical CDR3. V is TRBV4-2 and J is TRBJ2-3; 8 positions match TRBD2. With 6 bases clipped from V and 0 bases from J, the junction kept 11 bases outside the gene matches. The CDR3 is made up of 17 amino acids. The germline V gene has CDR1 LGHNA and CDR2 YNFKEQ. CDR3 residues: CASSRALSGISTDTQYF. The CDR3 DNA sequence: TGTGCCAGCAGTCGAGCCCTTAGCGGGATAAGCACAGATACGCAGTATTTT.

V and J are TRBV9 and TRBJ1-1; D is ambiguous. The CDR3 runs to 15 residues. V lost 0 bases, J lost 0 bases, and 9 bases lay in between. CDR1 SGDLS and CDR2 YYNGEE come from the germline V gene. In DNA, the CDR3 is TGTGCCAGCAGCGTAGTTGGGATCATGAACACTGAAGCTTTCTTT. This codes for CASSVVGIMNTEAFF.

This chain uses TRBV29-1 with TRBJ1-5; a weak D match, TRBD1 (5 bases). The V end lost 4 bases, the J end lost 0 bases, and 13 bases lay between the germline ends. Germline values: CDR1 SQVTM, CDR2 ANQGSEA. The CDR3 extends over 15 amino acids. Here the CDR3 DNA reads TGCAGCGTTGCGGCCAGGGCCTCTAGCAATCAGCCCCAGCATTTT. Its translation is CSVAARASSNQPQHF.